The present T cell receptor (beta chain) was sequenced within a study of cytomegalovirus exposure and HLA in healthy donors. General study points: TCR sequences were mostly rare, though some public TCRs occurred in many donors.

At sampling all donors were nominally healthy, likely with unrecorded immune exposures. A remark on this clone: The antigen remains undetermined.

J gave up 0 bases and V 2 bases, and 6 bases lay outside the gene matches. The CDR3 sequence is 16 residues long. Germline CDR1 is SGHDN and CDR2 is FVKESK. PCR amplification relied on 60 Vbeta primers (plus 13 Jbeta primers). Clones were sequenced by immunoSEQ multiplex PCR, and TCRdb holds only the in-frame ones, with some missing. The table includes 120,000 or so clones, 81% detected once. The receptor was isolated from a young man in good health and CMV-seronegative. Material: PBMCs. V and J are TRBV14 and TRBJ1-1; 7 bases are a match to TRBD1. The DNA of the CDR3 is TGTGCCAGCAGCCAACGGACAGGACCGCTGAACACTGAAGCTTTCTTT. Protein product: CASSQRTGPLNTEAFF.